The 23 T cell receptor beta chains presented below share a single source sample, sequenced in a study of identifying expanded T cells in peripheral blood (dated by TCRdb to about 2019). Library prep was done by the immunoSEQ multiplex PCR assay. TCRdb stores this immuneACCESS table with in-frame sequences only. Part of the clones is absent; in the studies checked, under half of the shortfall reflects unresolved V genes, and no reason is known for the rest. The sample table contains 95,000 or so clones; only one count was recorded for 75% to 90% of them. The top ten clonotypes cover 5.6% of the sample. The sample taken for sequencing was blood. These receptors were obtained from a person aged 18 to 75 in good health.

In its sample, this clone was seen once. The chain is built from TRBV6-6 and TRBJ1-6; no firm D call. This CDR3 contains 16 residues. Trimming took off 4 bases at V and 0 bases at J, with 10 bases between the two ends. The germline CDR1 and CDR2 sequences are MNHNY and SVGAGI (reference sequence). The CDR3 region is CASSSPGDSYNSPLHF. The DNA for the CDR3 is TGTGCCAGCAGTTCGCCAGGAGACTCCTATAATTCACCCCTCCACTTT.

The chain recombines TRBV5-1 with TRBJ2-2; the D gene is possibly TRBD1 (6 bases). The CDR3 consists of 14 residues. V lost 4 bases and J 4 bases, leaving 11 bases between the germline ends. Per the germline V gene, CDR1 is SGHRS and CDR2 is YFSETQ. CDR3 in DNA: TGCGCCAGCAGCCCAGGGGCGGGCACCGGGGAGCTGTTTTTT. Protein product: CASSPGAGTGELFF. The full variable domain, completed using reference TRBV5-1 and TRBJ2-2, is KAGVTQTPRYLIKTRGQQVTLSCSPISGHRSVSWYQQTPGQGLQFLFEYFSETQRNKGNFPGRFSGRQFSNSRSEMNVSTLELGDSALYLCASSPGAGTGELFFGEGSRLTVL.

The genes are TRBV5-1 and TRBJ1-1; TRBD1 is a possible D gene (5 bases). The CDR3 totals 13 residues. V was cut by 0 bases and J by 10 bases, with 13 bases left in between. Germline CDR1 and CDR2: SGHRS and YFSETQ. CDR3 in amino acids: CASSLVGDRGAFF. DNA for the CDR3: TGCGCCAGCAGCTTGGTCGGGGACCGGGGAGCTTTCTTT.

The chain has TRBV27 and TRBJ2-2; D is perhaps TRBD1 (6 bases). Germline assignment: CDR1 MNHEY and CDR2 SMNVEV (reference sequence). The CDR3 loop spans 17 amino acids. The V and J ends lost 0 bases and 4 bases respectively, with 15 bases between them. The CDR3: CASSLSPDRSGTGELFF. CDR3 in DNA: TGTGCCAGCAGTTTATCCCCAGACAGGTCCGGCACCGGGGAGCTGTTTTTT.

This chain connects TRBV10-3 to TRBJ1-2; D is unresolved. The CDR3 runs 17 residues. Looked up from germline, CDR1 is ENHRY and CDR2 is SYGVKD. With 0 bases removed from V and 0 bases from J, the gap between germline ends came to 14 bases. The CDR3 DNA follows: TGTGCCATCAGTGAGTCGGTAGGGTCTGTGGCTAACTATGGCTACACCTTC. This gives the protein CAISESVGSVANYGYTF.

V and J are TRBV5-4 and TRBJ2-2; tentatively, D is TRBD1 or TRBD2 (7 bases each). Germline V gives CDR1 SGHNT, CDR2 YYREEE (reference sequence). Between the trimmed V and J ends, which lost 4 bases and 5 bases, there was a span of 12 bases. This CDR3 is 14 amino acids long. The CDR3 here is CASSPGGQTGELFF. The CDR3 bases are TGTGCCAGCAGCCCGGGGGGACAGACCGGGGAGCTGTTTTTT. Full variable domain (remainder filled in from reference TRBV5-4 and TRBJ2-2): ETGVTQSPTHLIKTRGQQVTLRCSSQSGHNTVSWYQQALGQGPQFIFQYYREEENGRGNFPPRFSGLQFPNYSSELNVNALELDDSALYLCASSPGGQTGELFFGEGSRLTVL.

Comments on this clone: At one end the junction does not follow the germline gene, possibly because of a read error. The CDR3 sequence is CASSPPQGAHRLF. Here the CDR3 DNA reads TGTGCCAGCAGCCCGCCCCAGGGGGCGCATCGGCTCTTC. The chain has TRBV6-5 and TRBJ1-2; 8 bases line up with TRBD1. From germline, CDR1 is MNHEY and CDR2 SVGAGI. There are 13 residues in the CDR3.

In DNA form, the CDR3 reads TGCAGCGTTGACAGGGGCACTGAAGCTTTCTTT. Encoded protein: CSVDRGTEAFF. The rearrangement uses TRBV29-1 and TRBJ1-1, with a possible D match to TRBD1 (6 bases). There are 11 residues in the CDR3. V shed 3 bases and J shed 4 bases, with 6 bases lying between them. Germline V lookup: CDR1 SQVTM, CDR2 ANQGSEA.

V gene TRBV7-9 combines with J gene TRBJ1-3; a weak D match, TRBD1 (6 bases). CDR3 size: 16 residues. The V gene lost 2 bases and the J gene lost 0 bases, with 11 bases spanning the gap. Per the germline V gene, CDR1 is SEHNR and CDR2 is FQNEAQ (reference sequence). CDR3 bases: TGTGCCAGCAGCTTAATACAGGGTTCCTCTGGAAACACCATATATTTT. Its translation: CASSLIQGSSGNTIYF.

The rearrangement links TRBV6-5 to TRBJ1-2, with no clear D. The germline V and J ends were trimmed by 4 bases and 6 bases, with 21 bases remaining between them. This CDR3 is 16 amino acids long. Germline CDR1 MNHEY, CDR2 SVGAGI. The CDR3 DNA reads TGTGCCAGCAGTTCTATATACGGGGTTCTGTTGGATGGCTACACCTTC. Its protein is CASSSIYGVLLDGYTF.

The rearrangement joins TRBV6-6 to TRBJ2-5; TRBD1 aligns across 11 bases. V lost 6 bases and J lost 5; bases outside the gene matches: 8. This CDR3 is 15 amino acids long. Germline V gene data show CDR1 as MNHNY and CDR2 as SVGAGI (reference sequence). In DNA, the CDR3 is TGTGCCAGCAGAAATGATGGGACAGGGGGGGAGACCCAGTACTTC. Protein: CASRNDGTGGETQYF.

This chain links TRBV4-1 with TRBJ1-1; possible D gene TRBD1, 6 bases. CDR3 length: 13 residues. V was trimmed by 1 base and J by 6 bases, leaving 9 bases between them. Germline CDR1 is MGHRA and CDR2 is YSYEKL. The CDR3 protein is CASSQAKGAEAFF. The CDR3 DNA is TGCGCCAGCAGCCAAGCCAAGGGGGCTGAAGCTTTCTTT.

The J gene is TRBJ2-3, the V gene TRBV29-1; D might be TRBD1 or TRBD2, each matching 5 bases. This CDR3 has 12 residues. The V end lost 0 bases, the J end lost 7 bases, and 8 bases lay between the germline ends. Per germline, CDR1 SQVTM and CDR2 ANQGSEA. CDR3 DNA: TGCAGCGTTGAAGAGAGGGGCTATACGCAGTATTTT. The encoded protein is CSVEERGYTQYF.

This chain joins TRBV11-2 and TRBJ2-7; D unresolved. This CDR3 has 15 amino acids. V lost 4 bases and J 3 bases, leaving 16 bases between the germline ends. Germline V CDR1 and CDR2: SGHAT, FQNNGV. The CDR3 sequence: CASSSSQDRFYEQYF. As DNA, the CDR3 is TGTGCCAGCAGCTCCTCCCAGGATCGCTTCTACGAGCAGTACTTC. Full variable domain (missing parts from reference TRBV11-2 and TRBJ2-7): EAGVAQSPRYKIIEKRQSVAFWCNPISGHATLYWYQQILGQGPKLLIQFQNNGVVDDSQLPKDRFSAERLKGVDSTLKIQPAKLEDSAVYLCASSSSQDRFYEQYFGPGTRLTVT.

Concerning this clone: This sample also contains other DNA sequences that code for the same CDR3. CDR3 DNA sequence: TGCAGCGTTGCTAGATCCATGAACACTGAAGCTTTCTTT. Its translation: CSVARSMNTEAFF. This chain links TRBV29-1 with TRBJ1-1; D not resolved. CDR3 size: 13 residues. The V gene lost 4 bases and the J gene lost 0 bases, with 9 bases spanning the gap. Germline CDR1 reads SQVTM; CDR2 reads ANQGSEA.

J is TRBJ1-6 and V is TRBV7-2; 8 bases are a match to TRBD1. The CDR3 length is 16 residues. After removal of 1 base from V and 10 bases from J, the junction contained 9 bases not matched to a gene. CDR1 and CDR2 (germline): SGHTA, FQGNSA. The CDR3 DNA reads TGTGCCAGCAGCTTAGGTTCATCCACAGGGGGATCACCCCTCCACTTT. The encoded protein is CASSLGSSTGGSPLHF.

The chain combines TRBV18 with TRBJ2-7; 7 bases map to TRBD2. Germline V CDR1 and CDR2: KGHSH, LQKENI. This CDR3 is built from 19 residues. Trimming removed 2 bases from V and 0 bases from J; junction bases left unmatched: 16. CDR3 loop: CASSPEFERGGPFSYEQYF. The CDR3 DNA reads as TGTGCCAGCTCACCAGAATTCGAGCGGGGAGGGCCCTTCTCCTACGAGCAGTACTTC.

For this clone: In the same sample, other DNA sequences code for this CDR3. The J gene is TRBJ2-5, the V gene TRBV30; D remains ambiguous. V was cut by 3 bases and J by 4 bases, with 9 bases left in between. This CDR3 region has 12 residues. Germline lookup yields CDR1 GTSNPN and CDR2 SVGIG (reference sequence). Here the CDR3 reads CAWSRVGETQYF. In DNA form, the CDR3 reads TGTGCCTGGAGCCGGGTGGGAGAGACCCAGTACTTC.

This clone occurred once. This chain joins TRBV29-1 and TRBJ2-1, with D perhaps matching TRBD2 (5 bases). The germline gives CDR1 SQVTM, CDR2 ANQGSEA. The CDR3 is made up of 15 amino acids. V was trimmed by 4 bases and J by 5 bases, leaving 18 bases between them. This CDR3 is CSVVYWEFRHNEQFF. The CDR3 DNA reads as TGCAGCGTTGTTTATTGGGAGTTTAGGCACAATGAGCAGTTCTTC.

The gene calls are TRBV5-1 and TRBJ2-1; possible D gene TRBD1, 6 bases. Germline V gene sequence: CDR1 SGHRS, CDR2 YFSETQ. V dropped 5 bases and J dropped 3 bases, with 21 bases sitting between them. CDR3 length: 17 residues. CDR3 sequence (DNA): TGCGCCAGCAGGGCCTGGGGGCCTACTCTTATCTACAATGAGCAGTTCTTC. The encoded protein is CASRAWGPTLIYNEQFF.

The chain combines TRBV7-2 with TRBJ2-7, with TRBD1 as a possible D gene (5 bases). The germline gives CDR1 SGHTA, CDR2 FQGNSA. The CDR3 is 14 amino acids. The V gene lost 4 bases and the J gene lost 3 bases, with 13 bases spanning the gap. The CDR3 region is CASSSGRVYYEQYF. The CDR3 nucleotides read TGTGCCAGCAGCTCGGGCAGGGTATACTACGAGCAGTACTTC.

The chain uses TRBV19 and TRBJ1-5; D might be TRBD1 (6 bases). V was cut by 2 bases and J by 9 bases, with 17 bases left in between. Germline V CDR1 and CDR2: LNHDA, SQIVND (reference sequence). The CDR3 covers 15 residues. CDR3 sequence reads: CASSISTGTLGPQHF. The CDR3 coding sequence is TGTGCCAGTAGTATAAGTACAGGGACTTTAGGGCCCCAGCATTTT.

As to this clone: An end of the junction differs from the germline gene, which may be a read error. V and J are TRBV6-5 and TRBJ2-1; D possibly corresponds to TRBD2 (5 bases). Germline assignment: CDR1 MNHEY and CDR2 SVGAGI. This CDR3 is 12 amino acids long. The CDR3 here is CASSYSNAKEVF. CDR3 nucleotide sequence: TGTGCCAGCAGTTACTCAAACGCTAAGGAGGTCTTC.